This section outlines one T cell receptor (beta chain) sequence together with its context. Which antigen it targets is not known. Base quality data are lacking; no much larger clone is found one base away. Looking up the germline V gene (reference sequence) yields CDR1 LNHDA and CDR2 SQIVND. V is clipped by 5 bases and J by 2 bases, and the sequence between their germline boundaries is 18 bases long. The CDR3, from cysteine to phenylalanine, totals 16 residues. Only the CDR3 part of the read is kept: 48 bases, read in frame from the first base. The CDR3 regions of human TCRbeta chains were analyzed by immunosequencing. The authors' analysis ran thus. Repertoire TCRs were matched against a reference library of SARS-CoV-2-specific TCRs generated with the MIRA antigen-specificity platform. Breadth was defined as the fraction of unique TCRs that were SARS-CoV-2-associated, and depth was defined as the fraction of total T cells that were SARS-CoV-2-associated. Using the MIRA data, every spike-specific TCR was mapped to the spike region that the TCR reacted to and assigned to either a CD4 or a CD8 class. Log10-transformed breadth and depth values were compared by one-way ANOVA with Sidak's multiple comparisons tests. Not all clones reach the TCRdb copy of this immuneACCESS table, which keeps in-frame sequences only. Checked studies attribute under half of the gap to unresolved V genes and leave the rest unexplained. That table furnishes V, J and clone size, whereas the DNA furnished D and trimming. Here the sample has 90,000 to 95,000 clones; approximately 90% occur a single time. The biggest ten clones account for more than 6.5% of the sample.

These data originate in a study of T cell responses to AZD1222 COVID-19 vaccine (dated by TCRdb to about 2021). In terms of the full investigation: AZD1222 recipients given second doses at about 4 weeks or at about 12 weeks were pooled, since spike-specific TCR depth and breadth were not found to differ between the two schedules. A total of 230 to 250 trial participants underwent TCR sequencing, of whom about 210 received two doses of AZD1222 and about 25 received two doses of the MenACWY control vaccine. Trial participants were enrolled by age into subgroups of 18-55, 56-69 and 70-plus years, and around 150, 28 and 57 TCR-sequenced participants, respectively, were included in these subgroups. Beyond this particular receptor, the publication reports: Vaccine-associated CD4 TCRs spanned the whole spike protein, with dominant responses in regions 160-218 and 743-854. Reportedly, almost half of the unique spike-specific TCRs recognized epitopes lying outside the regions that are mutated in the B.1.351 and B.1.1.7 variants. After two AZD1222 doses, spike-specific TCR breadth and depth were significantly higher than at day 0 and than in MenACWY recipients. Conclusions about previously exposed vaccinees were limited because only a handful of AZD1222 recipients were SARS-CoV-2 seropositive at baseline. No day 14 peak-response samples were available, so repertoires were characterized only after the peak T cell response. Most participants were white British and females outnumbered males, and the authors suggested that clonal diversity may have been underestimated. In the small 56-69-year group, the increase in depth fell short of significance, most likely because of low power.

The time point label, read with the paper, signifies: baseline before first vaccination. The vaccinee samples were drawn from two UK trials, COV001 and COV002, one of which was a single-blind randomized controlled phase 2/3 trial testing AZD1222 (ChAdOx1 nCoV-19) in healthy adults. Trial participant PBMC samples were collected at day 0 and day 28 after the second dose for TCRbeta chain sequencing. Recombination connected TRBV19 to TRBJ1-2; no D segment can be confidently identified. The source was peripheral blood, collected on day 0 of AZD1222 vaccination. The sequence was collected from an adult in good health. CDR3 loop: CASSLPFSTANYGYTF. The DNA reads as follows: TGTGCCAGTAGTCTTCCTTTCTCGACCGCGAACTATGGCTACACCTTC.